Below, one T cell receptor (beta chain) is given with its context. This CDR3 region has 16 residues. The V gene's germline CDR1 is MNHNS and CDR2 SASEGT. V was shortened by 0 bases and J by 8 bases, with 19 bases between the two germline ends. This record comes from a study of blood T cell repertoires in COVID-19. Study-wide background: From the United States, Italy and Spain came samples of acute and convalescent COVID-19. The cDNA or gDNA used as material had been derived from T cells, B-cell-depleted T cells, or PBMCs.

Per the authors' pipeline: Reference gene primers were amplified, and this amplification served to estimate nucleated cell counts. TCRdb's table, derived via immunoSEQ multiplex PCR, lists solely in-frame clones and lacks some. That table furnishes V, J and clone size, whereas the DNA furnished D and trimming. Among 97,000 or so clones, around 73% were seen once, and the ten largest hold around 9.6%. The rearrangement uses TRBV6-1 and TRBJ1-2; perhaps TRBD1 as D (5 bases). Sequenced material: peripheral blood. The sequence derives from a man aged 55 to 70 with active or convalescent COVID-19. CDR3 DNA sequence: TGTGCCAGCAGTGAAGCTGAGCACAGGCCCCAAGCGGGCTACACCTTC. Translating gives CASSEAEHRPQAGYTF.